This entry lists 18 T cell receptor beta chains sequenced from one sample in a study of T-cell memory formation after mild COVID-19. TCRdb analysed the 5' RACE reads with MiXCR anew, one entry per CDR3 protein. Here the sample spans about 200,000 distinct CDR3 sequences, about 9.2% being singletons. Sequencing used PBMCs or a T cell subset sorted from them (not recorded which). The receptors shown here come from a man between 18 and 35 years old who had mild COVID-19 (a few samples of this study predate the infection). Cell type and time point are not known.

A few counts support this clonotype. In DNA form, the CDR3 reads TGTGCCAGCCACAGGGATAACACAGATACGCAGTATTTT. Its protein product is CASHRDNTDTQYF. The rearrangement uses TRBV6-6 and TRBJ2-3; possible D gene TRBD1, 6 bases. This CDR3 is built from 13 residues. Germline V gene sequence: CDR1 MNHNY, CDR2 SVGAGI (reference sequence). V was shortened by 8 bases and J by 2 bases, with 11 bases between the two germline ends.

This clonotype was seen more than once but under ten times. J is TRBJ1-2 and V is TRBV20-1; no clear D gene. The V gene lost 3 bases and the J gene lost 2 bases, with 10 bases spanning the gap. CDR1 DFQATT and CDR2 SNEGSKA come from the germline V gene (reference sequence). The CDR3 is made up of 13 amino acids. CDR3 sequence reads: CSARSTVNYGYTF. The CDR3 nucleotides read TGCAGTGCTAGGTCGACGGTCAACTATGGCTACACCTTC.

The table lists this clonotype with a few counts. The chain uses TRBV20-1 and TRBJ2-3; 7 nucleotides match TRBD1. This CDR3 has 15 amino acids. The ends lost 2 bases at V and 6 bases at J; junction bases unmatched: 11. From germline, CDR1 is DFQATT and CDR2 SNEGSKA (reference sequence). The CDR3 region has the DNA TGCAGTGCTAGACAGGGGGTGCGCCATGGGGATACGCAGTATTTT. Amino acids: CSARQGVRHGDTQYF.

CDR3 in amino acids: CASTAGGRVEQFF. In DNA form, the CDR3 reads TGTGCCAGCACCGCGGGGGGCCGGGTTGAGCAGTTCTTC. The gene calls are TRBV12-3 or TRBV12-4 and TRBJ2-1, with TRBD2 matching 8 bases. Losses at the gene ends were 7 bases for V and 9 bases for J; bases not matched to a gene: 8. This CDR3 region has 13 residues.

The chain uses TRBV12-3 or TRBV12-4 and TRBJ2-1; D is unclear. V lost 7 bases and J 7 bases, leaving 11 bases between the germline ends. The CDR3 covers 12 residues. CDR3 bases: TGTGCCAGCACTCTATTTGTGAATGAGCAGTTCTTC. Translated: CASTLFVNEQFF.

As concerns this clonotype: The CDR3 end shows no conserved phenylalanine or tryptophan, and so a read error is likely. The gene calls are TRBV6-5 and TRBJ1-2, with 10 bases aligning to TRBD1. Germline V gives CDR1 MNHEY, CDR2 SVGAGI. The J segment lost 6 bases and the V segment lost 6 bases, leaving 10 bases of the junction unmatched. CDR3 size: 15 residues. DNA of the CDR3: TGTGCCAGCAGCCGCGGACAGGGGGGAAGAGATGGCTACACCTTA. As protein: CASSRGQGGRDGYTL.

The sample holds many counts of this clonotype. The V gene is TRBV4-2, the J gene TRBJ2-2; D is perhaps TRBD1 (6 bases). The germline CDR1 and CDR2 sequences are LGHNA and YNFKEQ. Trimming removed 0 bases from V and 0 bases from J, with 8 bases in between. CDR3 length equals 16 residues. This chain's CDR3 is CASSQEGQPNTGELFF. CDR3 bases: TGTGCCAGCAGCCAAGAAGGACAGCCGAACACCGGGGAGCTGTTTTTT.

This sequence joins TRBV4-2 and TRBJ1-1; D is unclear. The CDR3 runs to 16 residues. Between the trimmed V and J ends, which lost 0 bases and 0 bases, there was a span of 11 bases. Looked up from germline, CDR1 is LGHNA and CDR2 is YNFKEQ. CDR3 residues: CASSQDGQRVNTEAFF. Here the CDR3 DNA reads TGTGCCAGCAGCCAAGATGGGCAGAGGGTGAACACTGAAGCTTTCTTT.

The table lists this clonotype with many counts. The V gene is TRBV6-2 or TRBV6-3, the J gene TRBJ1-1; a weak D match, TRBD1 (5 bases). Germline V gene sequence: CDR1 MNHEY, CDR2 SVGEGT. This CDR3 has 13 residues. With 2 bases removed from V and 10 bases from J, the gap between germline ends came to 14 bases. Here the CDR3 DNA reads TGTGCCAGCAGTTACCAGGGACCGGAGGGAGCTTTCTTT. Residues: CASSYQGPEGAFF.

In this sample, this clonotype turned up a few times. The V gene is TRBV7-9, the J gene TRBJ2-1; TRBD2 matches at 12 bases. The ends lost 1 base at V and 6 bases at J; junction bases unmatched: 1. Germline V gives CDR1 SEHNR, CDR2 FQNEAQ (reference sequence). The CDR3 is made up of 15 amino acids. The CDR3: CASSLGLAGVNEQFF. The CDR3 coding sequence is TGTGCCAGCAGCTTAGGACTAGCGGGGGTCAATGAGCAGTTCTTC.

The chain combines TRBV5-6 with TRBJ2-3; 9 bases are a match to TRBD2. V shed 3 bases, J shed 1 base, and the junction held 0 bases outside the gene matches. From germline, CDR1 is SGHDT and CDR2 YYEEEE. The CDR3 is made up of 14 amino acids. The CDR3 nucleotides read TGTGCCAGCAGCTCTAGCGGGGGCACAGATACGCAGTATTTT. This gives the protein CASSSSGGTDTQYF.

This chain uses TRBV4-3 with TRBJ2-3, with 9 bases aligning to TRBD2. The germline V gene encodes CDR1 LGHNA and CDR2 YSLEER. The CDR3 consists of 14 residues. Trimming at V came to 4 bases and at J to 4 bases, leaving 3 bases not matched to a gene. In nucleotides, the CDR3 is TGCGCCAGCAGCCGCGGGGGGGCAGCAGATACGCAGTATTTT. It encodes CASSRGGAADTQYF.

As regards this clonotype: It may be a read error: a sequence one base away is much more abundant. The chain has TRBV5-1 and TRBJ2-3; D not certain. Per germline, CDR1 SGHRS and CDR2 YFSETQ. The CDR3 consists of 15 residues. CDR3 loop: CASILASVLRDTQYF. The CDR3 DNA reads as TGCGCCAGCATCTTGGCCTCCGTCCTGCGGGATACGCAGTATTTT.

This clonotype has a handful of counts. CDR3 in amino acids: CSAPGQARTEAFF. The CDR3 coding sequence is TGCAGCGCCCCGGGACAGGCACGCACTGAAGCTTTCTTT. The chain recombines TRBV29-1 with TRBJ1-1, with 8 bases aligning to TRBD1. V gave up 7 bases and J gave up 4 bases; unmatched junction bases: 8. CDR3 length: 13 amino acids. Looked up from germline, CDR1 is SQVTM and CDR2 is ANQGSEA.

This clonotype was picked up a small number of times. CDR3 bases: TGTGCCAGCAGCTACAGGGGCCCTGAAGCTTTCTTT. Translated, it gives CASSYRGPEAFF. The rearrangement links TRBV12-3 or TRBV12-4 to TRBJ1-1, with 7 nucleotides matching TRBD1. With V trimmed by 6 bases and J by 6 bases, 4 bases remained unmatched. CDR3 size: 12 residues.

This rearrangement joins TRBV9 to TRBJ2-3; 7 bases are shared with TRBD2. CDR3 length equals 15 residues. Per germline, CDR1 SGDLS and CDR2 YYNGEE. Unmatched junction bases numbered 6, after V lost 3 bases and J lost 2 bases. DNA for the CDR3: TGTGCCAGCAGCGATGGCGGGAGTTACACAGATACGCAGTATTTT. It translates to CASSDGGSYTDTQYF.

The chain uses TRBV20-1 and TRBJ2-1; D unresolved. In germline, CDR1 is DFQATT, CDR2 SNEGSKA (reference sequence). Deletions cut 0 bases from V and 6 bases from J, with 12 bases between. This CDR3 region has 14 residues. In nucleotides, the CDR3 is TGCAGTGCTAGAGATTCGGTTCGGGTCAATGAGCAGTTCTTC. It specifies CSARDSVRVNEQFF.

This clonotype was observed a handful of times. This sequence joins TRBV3-1 and TRBJ2-5; 11 nucleotides agree with TRBD2. Trimming took 4 bases from V and 2 from J; bases not matched to a gene: 9. Germline V gives CDR1 LGHDT, CDR2 YNNKEL (reference sequence). This CDR3 is built from 17 residues. The CDR3 DNA sequence: TGTGCCAGCAGCCCCCTACCGGGACTAGCGGAACAAGAGACCCAGTACTTC. Translation: CASSPLPGLAEQETQYF.